A selection of T cell receptor beta chains follows, all from one sample in a study of shared clonotypes between healthy human individuals. Here immunoSEQ multiplex PCR was the method, and the copy in TCRdb shows in-frame clones only, minus some. The table includes approximately 1.5 million clones, approximately 98.5% detected once. The sequenced sample consisted of naive CD4+ T cells sorted from blood. These receptors were obtained from a man aged 25-45 years in good health. Each CDR3 is given with its conserved first and last residue. D genes are given only for firm matches. Clone size, where shown, is once, few, many, or a class for clones that have expanded.

DNA	CDR3	D	size	V	J
TGTGCCAGCAGCTTCAGAGTTCTCCTCTACGAGCAGTACTTC	CASSFRVLLYEQYF	-	-	TRBV5-5	TRBJ2-7
TGCGCCAGCACCTTGGGGACCACGGGGACTGAAGCTTTCTTT	CASTLGTTGTEAFF	-	-	TRBV5-1	TRBJ1-1
TGTGCCAGTAGTAGGGACAGGGGCGACGAGCAGTACTTC	CASSRDRGDEQYF	TRBD1	once	TRBV19	TRBJ2-7
TGTGCCAGCAGCAGGACGGTGAACACTGAAGCTTTCTTT	CASSRTVNTEAFF	-	-	TRBV28	TRBJ1-1
TGTGCCAGCAGCTTGATTGGGGGGATGATTACTGAAGCTTTCTTT	CASSLIGGMITEAFF	-	-	TRBV5-4	TRBJ1-1
TGTGCCAGCAGCTTAGTGATGGGACTAAGCTACGAGCAGTACTTC	CASSLVMGLSYEQYF	TRBD2	-	TRBV7-1	TRBJ2-7
TGTGCCAGCAGTCTACCAATACAGGGTAGGTCTGAAGCTTTCTTT	CASSLPIQGRSEAFF	-	-	TRBV11-2	TRBJ1-1
TGTGCCAGCAGTTTCAGGGGGCCAGGAAACACCATATATTTT	CASSFRGPGNTIYF	TRBD1	-	TRBV28	TRBJ1-3
TGTGCCAGCAGCTTAGTTAGGGCTACTGAAGCTTTCTTT	CASSLVRATEAFF	-	-	TRBV7-2	TRBJ1-1
TGTGCCAGCAGCTTAGAGGGACTAGCTAGGGGCAATGAGCAGTTCTTC	CASSLEGLARGNEQFF	TRBD2	-	TRBV7-9	TRBJ2-1
TGTGCCACCAGCGGAATTGGGACTAGCGGGCCGTTTGCGTCCTACAATGAGCAGTTCTTC	CATSGIGTSGPFASYNEQFF	TRBD2	-	TRBV15	TRBJ2-1
TGTGCCAGTAGTACCCGGGGCCAGGGGTTCGATCAGCCCCAGCATTTT	CASSTRGQGFDQPQHF	-	-	TRBV19	TRBJ1-5
TGTGCCAGCGGCCCGAGGGGGTATCCATACGAGCAGTACTTC	CASGPRGYPYEQYF	-	few	TRBV6-1	TRBJ2-7
TGTGCCAGCAGCTTCGCGGGTAGGCAGTTCTTC	CASSFAGRQFF	-	once	TRBV11-2	TRBJ2-1
TGTGCCAGCAGCTTGGCCCTCAGACAGGAGGCCTCCTACGAGCAGTACTTC	CASSLALRQEASYEQYF	-	-	TRBV7-9	TRBJ2-7
TGTGCCTGGAGTGCCAAAAGCGGGAGAGGCACCGGGGAGCTGTTTTTT	CAWSAKSGRGTGELFF	TRBD2	-	TRBV30	TRBJ2-2
TGTGCCAGTAGTATGCAGGGAGTTACGGAGACCCAGTACTTC	CASSMQGVTETQYF	-	-	TRBV19	TRBJ2-5
TGTGCCAGCAGTTCGGGACCGAGGATCAATCAGCCCCAGCATTTT	CASSSGPRINQPQHF	-	-	TRBV28	TRBJ1-5
TGTGCCAGCAGCGAACTAGCGGGAGGGGCGCCAGATACGCAGTATTTT	CASSELAGGAPDTQYF	TRBD2	-	TRBV6-1	TRBJ2-3
TGTGCCATCCAGCCCGCGACTAGCGGCTCTGGGGCCAACGTCCTGACTTTC	CAIQPATSGSGANVLTF	TRBD2	-	TRBV10-3	TRBJ2-6
TGTGCCAGCAGCCCCGGACAGGGAACAGATACGCAGTATTTT	CASSPGQGTDTQYF	TRBD1	-	TRBV11-1	TRBJ2-3
TGTGCCAGCAGTTTGCCCGGGTGGCAAGTAAAGCTAAATCAGTACTTC	CASSLPGWQVKLNQYF	-	-	TRBV28	TRBJ2-4
TGTGCCAGCAGTTCTGGGCTGTCCCAACCTCGGCATTTT	CASSSGLSQPRHF	-	once	TRBV6-5	TRBJ1-5
TGTGCTAGCAGCTACGACATCACAGATACGCAGTATTTT	CASSYDITDTQYF	-	-	TRBV7-7	TRBJ2-3
TGTGCCAGCAGTTTCTACCCCGAGCGGGAAAGAACTCAGTTCTTC	CASSFYPERERTQFF	TRBD2	-	TRBV28	TRBJ2-1
TGTGCCAGCAGCTACGACAGCGGGCGTAGCACAGATACGCAGTATTTT	CASSYDSGRSTDTQYF	-	-	TRBV7-8	TRBJ2-3
TGCAGCGTTGAACAGACAGGGACCATCTACAATGAGCAGTTCTTC	CSVEQTGTIYNEQFF	TRBD1	-	TRBV29-1	TRBJ2-1
TGTGCCAGCAGGAGGACTGGCGTGTTGGAGCAGTACTTC	CASRRTGVLEQYF	-	-	TRBV7-2	TRBJ2-7
TGTGCCAGCAGCGCGGGACAGGGAGGCCTACACGAGCAGTACTTC	CASSAGQGGLHEQYF	TRBD1	-	TRBV7-7	TRBJ2-7
TGTGCCAGCAGCTCCTCCCCAGCGGTAACGTACAATGAGCAGTTCTTC	CASSSSPAVTYNEQFF	-	-	TRBV7-9	TRBJ2-1
TGCAGTGCTGTGTTCGAGGAGACCCAGTACTTC	CSAVFEETQYF	-	-	TRBV20-1	TRBJ2-5
TGTGCCACCTCAATTACTAGCGGGAGTATGTCCGAGCAGTACTTC	CATSITSGSMSEQYF	TRBD2	-	TRBV6-1	TRBJ2-7
TGTGCCAGCTCAATAGGAGGGCGTTACAATGAGCAGTTCTTC	CASSIGGRYNEQFF	-	-	TRBV28	TRBJ2-1
TGCAGTGCTAGCCCTGGTGGCGGAGTCTTT	CSASPGGGVF	-	-	TRBV20-1	TRBJ1-1
TGTGCCAGTAGTGGGGGCCATGGCCGACACAATGAGCAGTTCTTC	CASSGGHGRHNEQFF	-	-	TRBV19	TRBJ2-1
TGTGCCACCAGCAGGGACAGGGGGCTATCGTACGAGCAGTACTTC	CATSRDRGLSYEQYF	TRBD1	-	TRBV15	TRBJ2-7
TGTGCCAGCAGCTTGGCTTCGGGGACCGCTGAAGCTTTCTTT	CASSLASGTAEAFF	-	once	TRBV5-5	TRBJ1-1
TGTGCCAGCAGCTTGGTTGAGGGCGCGAACGGCTACACCTTC	CASSLVEGANGYTF	-	-	TRBV5-6	TRBJ1-2
TGTGCCAGCAGCCACCCCGGGACTAGCGGGATTAGCGGGGAGCTGTTTTTT	CASSHPGTSGISGELFF	TRBD2	-	TRBV7-8	TRBJ2-2
TGCGCCACCCTACCCGAGGGAAACACTGAAGCTTTCTTT	CATLPEGNTEAFF	-	once	TRBV5-1	TRBJ1-1